The rows below give T cell receptor beta chains drawn from one sample of a study of T cells after posttransplantation cyclophosphamide. Libraries were prepared by immunoSEQ multiplex PCR; TCRdb keeps only in-frame clonotypes and omits some of them. Among under 50,000 clones listed, 80% to 95% were seen once. This material consisted of PBMCs, taken roughly 59 days after allogeneic stem cell transplant with posttransplant cyclophosphamide. These receptors came from a male patient between 60 and 69 years old who received an allogeneic stem cell transplant from a related donor and was CMV-positive. The graft donor may have contributed some T cells. CDR3s include the opening cysteine and the closing phenylalanine or tryptophan. D genes are given only for firm matches. Size values are once, few and many counts, or a class for expanded clones, and some rows have none.

CDR3 DNA: TGTGCCAGCAGCCCCCTTCTAGCGGGGCAAGAGACCCAGTACTTC; CDR3 protein: CASSPLLAGQETQYF; J gene: TRBJ2-5; V gene: TRBV7-6; clone size: -; D gene: TRBD2
CDR3 DNA: TGTGCCAGTCGACAGGGGCCTAAGATTGCAACTAATGAAAAACTGTTTTTT; CDR3 protein: CASRQGPKIATNEKLFF; J gene: TRBJ1-4; V gene: TRBV2; clone size: -; D gene: TRBD1
CDR3 DNA: TGTGCCAGCAGTTATTGGACAGGGGGAGGAAACACCATATATTTT; CDR3 protein: CASSYWTGGGNTIYF; J gene: TRBJ1-3; V gene: TRBV6-5; clone size: -; D gene: TRBD1
CDR3 DNA: TGCGCCAGCAGCTTGGGGGACAGAGCATCCGGAGACACCATATATTTT; CDR3 protein: CASSLGDRASGDTIYF; J gene: TRBJ1-3; V gene: TRBV5-1; clone size: -; D gene: TRBD1
CDR3 DNA: TGCGCCAGCAGCTTGACAGGGGCGGGTGGCTACACCTTC; CDR3 protein: CASSLTGAGGYTF; J gene: TRBJ1-2; V gene: TRBV5-1; clone size: -; D gene: TRBD1
CDR3 DNA: TGTGCCAGCAGTTACTCTAGGGGTGAAAAACTGTTTTTT; CDR3 protein: CASSYSRGEKLFF; J gene: TRBJ1-4; V gene: TRBV6-5; clone size: -; D gene: -
CDR3 DNA: TGTGCCAGCAGTTTATCGCAGCTTGCGGGGGGCCGGGAAGATACGCAGTATTTT; CDR3 protein: CASSLSQLAGGREDTQYF; J gene: TRBJ2-3; V gene: TRBV28; clone size: -; D gene: TRBD2
CDR3 DNA: TGTGCCAGGGGGTTTCCGTTCAGGGATTACAATGAGCAGTTCTTC; CDR3 protein: CARGFPFRDYNEQFF; J gene: TRBJ2-1; V gene: TRBV7-2; clone size: -; D gene: -
CDR3 DNA: TGTGCCAGCAGTTTAAACAGGGTGCAGCCCCAGCATTTT; CDR3 protein: CASSLNRVQPQHF; J gene: TRBJ1-5; V gene: TRBV27; clone size: -; D gene: -
CDR3 DNA: TGTGCCAGCAGCTTCGGGACAGGGAGAACTTACTATGGCTACACCTTC; CDR3 protein: CASSFGTGRTYYGYTF; J gene: TRBJ1-2; V gene: TRBV7-2; clone size: -; D gene: TRBD1
CDR3 DNA: TGTGCCAGCAGCTTAGATTCATCACAGGGATACATGAACACTGAAGCTTTCTTT; CDR3 protein: CASSLDSSQGYMNTEAFF; J gene: TRBJ1-1; V gene: TRBV11-2; clone size: -; D gene: -
CDR3 DNA: TGTGCCAGCAGCCTGGAACTACTGGTCAATTCACCCCTCCACTTT; CDR3 protein: CASSLELLVNSPLHF; J gene: TRBJ1-6; V gene: TRBV5-5; clone size: -; D gene: -
CDR3 DNA: TGTGCCTGGAGTAGCGGGCTAAGCACAGATACGCAGTATTTT; CDR3 protein: CAWSSGLSTDTQYF; J gene: TRBJ2-3; V gene: TRBV30; clone size: once; D gene: -
CDR3 DNA: TGTGCCAGTAGAATGGGAGCGAGTGCCGGGGAGCTGTTTTTT; CDR3 protein: CASRMGASAGELFF; J gene: TRBJ2-2; V gene: TRBV19; clone size: once; D gene: -
CDR3 DNA: TGTGCCAGCAGCCAGACAGGAACTAATGAAAAACTGTTTTTT; CDR3 protein: CASSQTGTNEKLFF; J gene: TRBJ1-4; V gene: TRBV4-2; clone size: -; D gene: -
CDR3 DNA: TGTGCCAGCAGCCGTGACTGGAACAATGAGCAGTTCTTC; CDR3 protein: CASSRDWNNEQFF; J gene: TRBJ2-1; V gene: TRBV4-2; clone size: -; D gene: -
CDR3 DNA: TGTGCCAGCTCTATTTACAGCCTTCCGAACACTGAAGCTTTCTTT; CDR3 protein: CASSIYSLPNTEAFF; J gene: TRBJ1-1; V gene: TRBV18; clone size: -; D gene: -
CDR3 DNA: TGTGCCAGCAGCTTAGGGGAATTGGGGGGGCAGTTCTTC; CDR3 protein: CASSLGELGGQFF; J gene: TRBJ2-1; V gene: TRBV7-8; clone size: once; D gene: -
CDR3 DNA: TGTGCCAGCAGTGCCCCCTTAGCGGGGGGCTACCAAGAGACCCAGTACTTC; CDR3 protein: CASSAPLAGGYQETQYF; J gene: TRBJ2-5; V gene: TRBV9; clone size: -; D gene: TRBD2
CDR3 DNA: TGTGCCAGCAGTTCCCCTCCGGGACAGAAATGGGAGACCCAGTACTTC; CDR3 protein: CASSSPPGQKWETQYF; J gene: TRBJ2-5; V gene: TRBV6-6; clone size: few; D gene: TRBD1
CDR3 DNA: TGCAGCGTTGGGTCTATTAGAGACTCTGGGGCCAACGTCCTGACTTTC; CDR3 protein: CSVGSIRDSGANVLTF; J gene: TRBJ2-6; V gene: TRBV29-1; clone size: once; D gene: -
CDR3 DNA: TGTGCCAGCAGCTTTGGAGGTTCCGGGACCCAGTACTTC; CDR3 protein: CASSFGGSGTQYF; J gene: TRBJ2-5; V gene: TRBV7-9; clone size: once; D gene: -
CDR3 DNA: TGTGCCAGTAGTATTCTCGGGACAGGGGGTTCTGAAGCTTTCTTT; CDR3 protein: CASSILGTGGSEAFF; J gene: TRBJ1-1; V gene: TRBV19; clone size: few; D gene: TRBD1
CDR3 DNA: TGTGCCAGCAGCTTAGCGGGGGGCCCCACAGATACGCAGTATTTT; CDR3 protein: CASSLAGGPTDTQYF; J gene: TRBJ2-3; V gene: TRBV11-3; clone size: -; D gene: -
CDR3 DNA: TGTGCCAGCAGCCCCCGGAGGGATCAGGACATTCAGTACTTC; CDR3 protein: CASSPRRDQDIQYF; J gene: TRBJ2-4; V gene: TRBV7-9; clone size: -; D gene: -
CDR3 DNA: TGTGCCAGCAGTTACGGCGGGGTTACTTCGGCTGAAGCTTTCTTT; CDR3 protein: CASSYGGVTSAEAFF; J gene: TRBJ1-1; V gene: TRBV6-6; clone size: -; D gene: -
CDR3 DNA: TGTGCCAGCAGCAAAGTGGGCAGGGCGCCTAATGAAAAACTGTTTTTT; CDR3 protein: CASSKVGRAPNEKLFF; J gene: TRBJ1-4; V gene: TRBV11-2; clone size: -; D gene: -
CDR3 DNA: TGTGCCAGCAGTGGGACAACGGATAATTCACCCCTCCACTTT; CDR3 protein: CASSGTTDNSPLHF; J gene: TRBJ1-6; V gene: TRBV6-1; clone size: -; D gene: -
CDR3 DNA: TGTGCCAGCAGGACTGGTCTCCTCCGGGAGGGGAACTCTGGAAACACCATATATTTT; CDR3 protein: CASRTGLLREGNSGNTIYF; J gene: TRBJ1-3; V gene: TRBV28; clone size: -; D gene: -
CDR3 DNA: TGTGCCAGTAGTAGTGGACAGGGGACTAACTATGGCTACACCTTC; CDR3 protein: CASSSGQGTNYGYTF; J gene: TRBJ1-2; V gene: TRBV19; clone size: -; D gene: TRBD1
CDR3 DNA: TGTGCCAGCAGTTCGCAGGGACAGGGGTCCGGTCAGCCCCAGCATTTT; CDR3 protein: CASSSQGQGSGQPQHF; J gene: TRBJ1-5; V gene: TRBV28; clone size: -; D gene: TRBD1
CDR3 DNA: TGCAGCGCCGGACAGGACTACGAGCAGTACTTC; CDR3 protein: CSAGQDYEQYF; J gene: TRBJ2-7; V gene: TRBV29-1; clone size: -; D gene: TRBD1
CDR3 DNA: TGCGCCAGCAGCCAGAGCATTAGTACCGGGGTGATTGGGACCCAGTACTTC; CDR3 protein: CASSQSISTGVIGTQYF; J gene: TRBJ2-5; V gene: TRBV4-1; clone size: once; D gene: -
CDR3 DNA: TGTGCCAGCAGCCTTCGCGCCGGGACAGGGGGCGGGCAGCCCCAGCATTTT; CDR3 protein: CASSLRAGTGGGQPQHF; J gene: TRBJ1-5; V gene: TRBV5-5; clone size: -; D gene: TRBD1
CDR3 DNA: TGTGCCAGCAGCATAGGACAGGGGGCCACCTATGGCTACACCTTC; CDR3 protein: CASSIGQGATYGYTF; J gene: TRBJ1-2; V gene: TRBV14; clone size: -; D gene: TRBD1
CDR3 DNA: TGTGCCAGCAGCACAGGACAGGGGGCTTCCTACAATGAGCAGTTCTTC; CDR3 protein: CASSTGQGASYNEQFF; J gene: TRBJ2-1; V gene: TRBV11-2; clone size: -; D gene: TRBD1
CDR3 DNA: TGTGCCAGCAGCGTAGCGGCACAGCCGGATAACTATGGCTACACCTTC; CDR3 protein: CASSVAAQPDNYGYTF; J gene: TRBJ1-2; V gene: TRBV9; clone size: -; D gene: -
CDR3 DNA: TGCGCCAGCAGCTTGATTTCGAGCACAGATACGCAGTATTTT; CDR3 protein: CASSLISSTDTQYF; J gene: TRBJ2-3; V gene: TRBV5-1; clone size: -; D gene: -
CDR3 DNA: TGTGCCTGGAACCTGGCAGTTTCCTACGAGCAGTACTTC; CDR3 protein: CAWNLAVSYEQYF; J gene: TRBJ2-7; V gene: TRBV30; clone size: -; D gene: -
CDR3 DNA: TGTGCCAGCAGCCTACCCTCGACAGGGAACCGGGGCGCTTTCTTT; CDR3 protein: CASSLPSTGNRGAFF; J gene: TRBJ1-1; V gene: TRBV28; clone size: -; D gene: TRBD1
CDR3 DNA: TGTGCCAGCAGTTTCGGGGGTTCTGGAAACACCATATATTTT; CDR3 protein: CASSFGGSGNTIYF; J gene: TRBJ1-3; V gene: TRBV27; clone size: -; D gene: -
CDR3 DNA: TGTGCCAGCTACCCTATACAGGGTTTAGGATCCTACGAGCAGTACTTC; CDR3 protein: CASYPIQGLGSYEQYF; J gene: TRBJ2-7; V gene: TRBV28; clone size: -; D gene: -
CDR3 DNA: TGTGCCAGCGCCAATCAAGCACACAATGAGCAGTTCTTC; CDR3 protein: CASANQAHNEQFF; J gene: TRBJ2-1; V gene: TRBV27; clone size: -; D gene: -
CDR3 DNA: TGTGCCAGCAGCTTAATGGCGGGGACAGGGGGCCTAGTTCAGCCCCAGCATTTT; CDR3 protein: CASSLMAGTGGLVQPQHF; J gene: TRBJ1-5; V gene: TRBV11-2; clone size: -; D gene: TRBD1
CDR3 DNA: TGTGCCAGGGACGGGAGTACCCATGGCTACACCTTC; CDR3 protein: CARDGSTHGYTF; J gene: TRBJ1-2; V gene: TRBV2; clone size: once; D gene: -
CDR3 DNA: TGTGCCTGGAGTTATGGTGTCGGTCAGCCCCAGCATTTT; CDR3 protein: CAWSYGVGQPQHF; J gene: TRBJ1-5; V gene: TRBV30; clone size: -; D gene: -
CDR3 DNA: TGTGCCAGCGTGCCCTTAGGCGGGGGGGCCTCGCAGTTCTTC; CDR3 protein: CASVPLGGGASQFF; J gene: TRBJ2-1; V gene: TRBV6-5; clone size: -; D gene: TRBD2
CDR3 DNA: TGTGCCAGCAGTGAGGGACTACCGGTCTCCTACAATGAGCAGTTCTTC; CDR3 protein: CASSEGLPVSYNEQFF; J gene: TRBJ2-1; V gene: TRBV2; clone size: -; D gene: TRBD2
CDR3 DNA: TGTGCCTGCGGGACAGCGAGCTCCTACGAGCAGTACTTC; CDR3 protein: CACGTASSYEQYF; J gene: TRBJ2-7; V gene: TRBV30; clone size: -; D gene: TRBD1